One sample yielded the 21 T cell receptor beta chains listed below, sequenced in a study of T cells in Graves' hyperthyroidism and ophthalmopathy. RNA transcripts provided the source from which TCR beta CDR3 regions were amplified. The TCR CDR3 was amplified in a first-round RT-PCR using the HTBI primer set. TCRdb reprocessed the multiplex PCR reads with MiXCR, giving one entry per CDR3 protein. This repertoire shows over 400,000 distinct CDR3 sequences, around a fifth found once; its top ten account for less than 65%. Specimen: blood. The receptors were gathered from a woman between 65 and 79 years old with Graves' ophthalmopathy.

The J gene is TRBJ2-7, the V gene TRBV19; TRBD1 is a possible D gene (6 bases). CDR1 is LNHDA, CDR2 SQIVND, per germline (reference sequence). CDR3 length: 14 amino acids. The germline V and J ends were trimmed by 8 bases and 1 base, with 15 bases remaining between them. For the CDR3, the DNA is TGTGCCAGTGCTAGGACAGCAACTTCCTACGAGCAGTACTTC. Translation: CASARTATSYEQYF.

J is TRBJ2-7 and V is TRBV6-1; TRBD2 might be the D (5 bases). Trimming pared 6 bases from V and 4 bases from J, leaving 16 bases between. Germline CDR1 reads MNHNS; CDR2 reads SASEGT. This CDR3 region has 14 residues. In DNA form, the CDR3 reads TGTGCCAGCAGCTCGGACTGGCCCAGATACGAGCAGTACTTC. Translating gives CASSSDWPRYEQYF.

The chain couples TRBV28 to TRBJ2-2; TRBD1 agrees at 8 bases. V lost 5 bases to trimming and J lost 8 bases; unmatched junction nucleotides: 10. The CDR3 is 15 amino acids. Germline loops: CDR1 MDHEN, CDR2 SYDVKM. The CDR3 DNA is TGTGCCAGCAGTGGAGGACAGGGTCGGGGGGGGGAGCTGTTTTTT. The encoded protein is CASSGGQGRGGELFF.

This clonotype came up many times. This CDR3 reads CASSVGYFNEQFF. The CDR3, as DNA: TGTGCCAGCAGTGTGGGGTATTTCAATGAGCAGTTCTTC. V usage is TRBV2 and J usage is TRBJ2-1; D ambiguous. Germline assignment: CDR1 SNHLY and CDR2 FYNNEI. This CDR3 comprises 13 residues. V lost 4 bases and J lost 6, with 10 bases in between.

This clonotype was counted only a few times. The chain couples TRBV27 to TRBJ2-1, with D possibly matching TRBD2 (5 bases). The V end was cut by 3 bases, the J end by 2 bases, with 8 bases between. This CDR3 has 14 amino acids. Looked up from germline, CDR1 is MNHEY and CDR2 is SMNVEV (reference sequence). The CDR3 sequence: CASSFIGAYNEQFF. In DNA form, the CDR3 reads TGTGCCAGCAGTTTTATCGGGGCCTACAATGAGCAGTTCTTC.

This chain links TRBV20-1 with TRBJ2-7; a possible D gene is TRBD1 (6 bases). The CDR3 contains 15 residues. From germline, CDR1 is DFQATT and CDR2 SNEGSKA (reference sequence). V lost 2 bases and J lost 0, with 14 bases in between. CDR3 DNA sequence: TGCAGTGCTAGAACCGGGACAAGTATCTCCTACGAGCAGTACTTC. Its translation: CSARTGTSISYEQYF.

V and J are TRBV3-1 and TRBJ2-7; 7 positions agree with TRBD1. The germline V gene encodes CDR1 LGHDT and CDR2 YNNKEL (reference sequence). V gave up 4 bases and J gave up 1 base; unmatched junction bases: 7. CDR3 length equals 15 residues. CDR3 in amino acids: CASSPETGVSYEQYF. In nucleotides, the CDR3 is TGTGCCAGCAGCCCAGAAACAGGGGTATCCTACGAGCAGTACTTC.

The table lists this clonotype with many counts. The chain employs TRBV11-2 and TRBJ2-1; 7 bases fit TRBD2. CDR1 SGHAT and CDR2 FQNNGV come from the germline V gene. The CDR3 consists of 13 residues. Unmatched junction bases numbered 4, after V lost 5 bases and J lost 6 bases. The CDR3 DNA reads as TGTGCCAGCAGCACCGGACTAGTCAATGAGCAGTTCTTC. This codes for CASSTGLVNEQFF.

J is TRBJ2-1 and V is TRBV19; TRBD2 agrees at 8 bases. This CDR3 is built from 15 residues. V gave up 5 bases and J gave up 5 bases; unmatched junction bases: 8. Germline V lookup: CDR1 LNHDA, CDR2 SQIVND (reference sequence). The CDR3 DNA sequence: TGTGCCAGTAGTCCCACGGCGGGAGGCAACAATGAGCAGTTCTTC. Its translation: CASSPTAGGNNEQFF.

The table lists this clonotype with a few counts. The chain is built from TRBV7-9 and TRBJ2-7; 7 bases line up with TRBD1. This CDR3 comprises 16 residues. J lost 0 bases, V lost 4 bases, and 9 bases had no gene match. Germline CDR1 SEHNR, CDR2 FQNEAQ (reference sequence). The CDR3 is CASSSLGDSLSYEQYF. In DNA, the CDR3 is TGTGCCAGCAGCTCCCTTGGGGACAGCCTCTCCTACGAGCAGTACTTC.

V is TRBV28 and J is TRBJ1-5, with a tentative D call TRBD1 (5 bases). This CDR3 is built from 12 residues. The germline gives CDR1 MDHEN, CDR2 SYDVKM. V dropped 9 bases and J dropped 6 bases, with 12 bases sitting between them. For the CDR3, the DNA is TGTGCCAGTCGACAGCTAGGTCAGCCCCAGCATTTT. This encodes CASRQLGQPQHF.

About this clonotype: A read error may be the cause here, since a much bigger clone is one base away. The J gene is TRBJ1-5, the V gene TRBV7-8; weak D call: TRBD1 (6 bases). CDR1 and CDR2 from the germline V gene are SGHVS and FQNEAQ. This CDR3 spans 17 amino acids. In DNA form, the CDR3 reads TGTTCCAGCAGCTTAGCGGCACGGGGGGCGAGCAATCAGCCCCAGCATTTT. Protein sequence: CSSSLAARGASNQPQHF.

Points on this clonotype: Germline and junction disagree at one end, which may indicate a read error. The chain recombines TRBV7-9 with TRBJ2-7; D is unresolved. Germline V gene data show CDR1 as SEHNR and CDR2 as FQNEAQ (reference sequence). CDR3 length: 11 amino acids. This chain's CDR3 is CASSIGIWQDF. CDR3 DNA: TGTGCCAGCAGTATTGGGATTTGGCAGGACTTC.

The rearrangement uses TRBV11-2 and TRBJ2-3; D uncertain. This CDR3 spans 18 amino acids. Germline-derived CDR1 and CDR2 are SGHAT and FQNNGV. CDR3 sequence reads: CAAANDITHSPSTDTQYF. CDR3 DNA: TGTGCAGCAGCCAACGACATAACTCATTCCCCTAGCACAGATACGCAGTATTTT.

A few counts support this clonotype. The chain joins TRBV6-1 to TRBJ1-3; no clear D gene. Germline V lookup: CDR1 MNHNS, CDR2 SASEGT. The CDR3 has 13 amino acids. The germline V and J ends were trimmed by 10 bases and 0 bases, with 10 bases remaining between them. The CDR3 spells CATDTTSGNTIYF. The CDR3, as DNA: TGTGCCACCGACACGACCTCTGGAAACACCATATATTTT.

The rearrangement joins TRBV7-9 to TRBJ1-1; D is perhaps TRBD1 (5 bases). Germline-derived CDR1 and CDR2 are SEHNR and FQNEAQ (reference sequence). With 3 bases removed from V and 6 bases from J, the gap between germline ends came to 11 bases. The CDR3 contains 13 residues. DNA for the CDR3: TGTGCCAGCAGCTTCTCGCAGGGTTCTGAAGCTTTCTTT. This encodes CASSFSQGSEAFF.

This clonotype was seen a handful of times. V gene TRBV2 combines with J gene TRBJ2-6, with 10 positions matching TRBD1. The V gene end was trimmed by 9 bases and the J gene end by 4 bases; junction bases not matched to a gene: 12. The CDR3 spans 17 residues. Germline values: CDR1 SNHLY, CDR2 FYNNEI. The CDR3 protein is CASLRDRGALGANVLTF. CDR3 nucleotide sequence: TGTGCCAGTCTGCGGGACAGGGGCGCTCTGGGGGCCAACGTCCTGACTTTC.

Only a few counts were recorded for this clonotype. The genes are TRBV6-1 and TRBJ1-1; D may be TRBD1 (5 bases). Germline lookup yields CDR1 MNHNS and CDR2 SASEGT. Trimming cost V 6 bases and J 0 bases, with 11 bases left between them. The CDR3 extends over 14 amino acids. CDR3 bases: TGTGCCAGCAGAGCCACAGGTATGAACACTGAAGCTTTCTTT. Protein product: CASRATGMNTEAFF.

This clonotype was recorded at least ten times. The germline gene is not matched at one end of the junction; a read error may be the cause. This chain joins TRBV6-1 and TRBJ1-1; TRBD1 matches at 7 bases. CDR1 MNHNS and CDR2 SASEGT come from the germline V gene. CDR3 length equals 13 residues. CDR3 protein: CASSVQGGTEAFF. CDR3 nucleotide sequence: TGTGCCAGTAGTGTTCAGGGGGGCACTGAAGCTTTCTTT.

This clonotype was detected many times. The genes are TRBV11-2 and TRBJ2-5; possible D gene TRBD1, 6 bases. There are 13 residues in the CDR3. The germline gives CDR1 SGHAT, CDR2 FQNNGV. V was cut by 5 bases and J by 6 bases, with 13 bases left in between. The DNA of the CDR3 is TGTGCCAGCAGCCCTTGGACAGTGAAGACCCAGTACTTC. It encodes CASSPWTVKTQYF.

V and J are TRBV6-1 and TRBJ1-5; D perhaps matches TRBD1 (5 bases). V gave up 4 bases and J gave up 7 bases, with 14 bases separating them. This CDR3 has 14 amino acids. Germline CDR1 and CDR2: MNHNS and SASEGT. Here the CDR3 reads CASSVSGAPQPQHF. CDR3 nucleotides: TGTGCCAGCAGTGTGTCCGGGGCGCCCCAGCCCCAGCATTTT.